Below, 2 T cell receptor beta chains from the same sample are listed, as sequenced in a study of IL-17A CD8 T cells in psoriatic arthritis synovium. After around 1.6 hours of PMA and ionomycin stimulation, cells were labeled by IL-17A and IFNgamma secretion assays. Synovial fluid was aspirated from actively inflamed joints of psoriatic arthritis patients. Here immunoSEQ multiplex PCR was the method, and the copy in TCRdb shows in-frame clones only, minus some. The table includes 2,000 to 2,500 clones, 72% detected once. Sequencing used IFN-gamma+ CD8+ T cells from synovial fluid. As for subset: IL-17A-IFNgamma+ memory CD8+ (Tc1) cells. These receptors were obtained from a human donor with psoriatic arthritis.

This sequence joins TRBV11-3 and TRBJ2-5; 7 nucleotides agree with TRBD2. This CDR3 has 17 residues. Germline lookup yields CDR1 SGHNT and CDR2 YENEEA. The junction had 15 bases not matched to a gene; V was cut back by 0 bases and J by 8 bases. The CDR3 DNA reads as TGTGCCAGCAGCTTAGATCGGGGAAGCGGGGCGGCTAGAACCCAGTACTTC. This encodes CASSLDRGSGAARTQYF.

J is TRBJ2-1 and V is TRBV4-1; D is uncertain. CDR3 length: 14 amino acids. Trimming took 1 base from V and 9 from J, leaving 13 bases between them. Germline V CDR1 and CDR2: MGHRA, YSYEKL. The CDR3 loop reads CASSQGVAESEQFF. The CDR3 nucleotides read TGCGCCAGCAGCCAAGGGGTGGCGGAATCTGAGCAGTTCTTC.